These 10 T cell receptor beta chains originate from one sample sequenced in a study of regulatory T cells in long-lasting Graves disease (dated by TCRdb to 2020 to 2023). The library was obtained by multiplex PCR. Sequencing was performed on an Illumina HiSeq 4000. CDR3 regions were amplified by Arm-PCR with iRepertoire HTBI primers to construct TCR beta libraries. TCRdb reprocessing: public reads trimmed at Q25 with fastp, clones called with MiXCR, in-frame beta chains kept. Each CDR3 protein gets just one entry, which takes the most common genes and DNA from the rows behind it. This sample gives around 400,000 distinct CDR3 sequences in total; 20% to 25% of them show up just once. The ten largest account for about 27% of the sample. Per the publication, the time point label means: persistent/refractory GD, antithyroid drugs over 5 years with positive TRAb. For both TCR sequencing and RNA sequencing, RNA was extracted from PBMCs using TRIzol.

The source was peripheral blood mononuclear cells (PBMCs), collected when the disease was refractory, from a patient treated with antithyroid drugs. The receptor set was obtained from a woman aged 40 to 50 with Graves disease. Donor details come from another sample of the same person, matched by shared clones.

This clonotype was detected many times. The chain couples TRBV24-1 to TRBJ1-4, with D unresolved. CDR1 is KGHDR, CDR2 SFDVKD, per germline. This CDR3 has 12 amino acids. The germline V and J ends were trimmed by 5 bases and 7 bases, with 7 bases remaining between them. The CDR3 coding sequence is TGTGCCACCAGTGCTGGACCTGAAAAACTGTTTTTT. Translated: CATSAGPEKLFF.

This clonotype was detected only a few times. The chain employs TRBV6-1 and TRBJ2-7; possibly TRBD2 for D (5 bases). CDR3 length: 13 amino acids. Trimming cost V 5 bases and J 6 bases, with 14 bases left between them. Germline V gives CDR1 MNHNS, CDR2 SASEGT. The CDR3 protein is CASSTRIEGEQYF. CDR3 in DNA: TGTGCCAGCAGTACCAGAATAGAGGGCGAGCAGTACTTC.

The table lists this clonotype with many counts. The chain links TRBV7-2 to TRBJ2-7, with no clear D. Trimming took 3 bases from V and 4 from J, leaving 4 bases between them. CDR3 size: 11 residues. The germline CDR1 and CDR2 sequences are SGHTA and FQGNSA. This CDR3 reads CASSFYYEQYF. CDR3 bases: TGTGCCAGCAGCTTTTATTACGAGCAGTACTTC.

This clonotype was counted many times. The rearrangement uses TRBV13 and TRBJ2-5; D possibly corresponds to TRBD2 (6 bases). Germline V lookup: CDR1 PRHDT, CDR2 FYEKMQ (reference sequence). This CDR3 spans 18 amino acids. V shed 0 bases and J shed 2 bases, with 19 bases lying between them. The CDR3 loop is CASSLGLLGGDGQETQYF. DNA of the CDR3: TGTGCCAGCAGCTTAGGCCTCCTGGGCGGGGACGGTCAAGAGACCCAGTACTTC.

The V gene is TRBV27, the J gene TRBJ2-7, with D possibly being TRBD1 (6 bases). The germline V gene encodes CDR1 MNHEY and CDR2 SMNVEV (reference sequence). V lost 4 bases, J lost 4 bases, and 14 bases lay in between. This CDR3 spans 14 amino acids. The CDR3 DNA reads as TGTGCCAGCAGTTCGTACAGGGTGGGATACGAGCAGTACTTC. It yields the protein CASSSYRVGYEQYF.

This clonotype was counted many times. This chain connects TRBV11-2 to TRBJ2-7; a weak D match, TRBD2 (6 bases). CDR1 is SGHAT, CDR2 FQNNGV, per germline. The germline V and J ends were trimmed by 8 bases and 4 bases, with 9 bases remaining between them. The CDR3 sequence is 11 residues long. This CDR3 is CASGGGYEQYF. The CDR3 coding sequence is TGTGCCAGCGGGGGAGGTTACGAGCAGTACTTC.

To note about this clonotype: Just one base apart from a much larger clone, this may be a read error. As the CDR3 is not closed by the conserved phenylalanine or tryptophan, this likely results from a read error. V gene TRBV11-2 combines with J gene TRBJ1-2, with D hard to call. The CDR3 has 16 residues. Germline V lookup: CDR1 SGHAT, CDR2 FQNNGV. V was pared by 5 bases and J by 0 bases, with 16 bases between. In DNA, the CDR3 is TGTGCCAGCAGCACCCTCCGGAAAACGACTAACTATGGCTACACCTCC. Encoded protein: CASSTLRKTTNYGYTS.

The table lists this clonotype with many counts. The J gene is TRBJ2-6, the V gene TRBV2; D call uncertain. The CDR3 length is 15 residues. Germline V gene lookup returns CDR1 SNHLY and CDR2 FYNNEI. Trimming pared 7 bases from V and 4 bases from J, leaving 14 bases between. The CDR3 here is CASTPEDGGANVLTF. The CDR3 bases are TGTGCCAGCACCCCGGAAGATGGGGGGGCCAACGTCCTGACTTTC.

Many counts were recorded for this clonotype. The chain employs TRBV28 and TRBJ2-7, with 7 bases lining up with TRBD1. With V trimmed by 6 bases and J by 0 bases, 5 bases remained unmatched. The CDR3 covers 14 residues. Germline CDR1 is MDHEN and CDR2 is SYDVKM. DNA of the CDR3: TGTGCCAGCAGGGGACAGAGTTACTCCTACGAGCAGTACTTC. Translating gives CASRGQSYSYEQYF.

As concerns this clonotype: Because the CDR3 is missing its conserved closing phenylalanine or tryptophan, this is likely a read error. The DNA for the CDR3 is TGTGCCAGCAGCCGCCGGGACAGGGGAGAGACCCAGTACCTC. The encoded protein is CASSRRDRGETQYL. The V and J genes are TRBV7-9 and TRBJ2-5; 10 nucleotides line up with TRBD1. This CDR3 is built from 14 residues. The ends lost 5 bases at V and 4 bases at J; junction bases unmatched: 4. Germline V gene sequence: CDR1 SEHNR, CDR2 FQNEAQ (reference sequence).